Below, 16 T cell receptor beta chains from the same sample are listed, as sequenced in a study of T cell repertoires in cytomegalovirus infection. TCRdb reprocessed the reads with MiXCR, giving one entry per CDR3 protein. The sample shows approximately 270,000 distinct CDR3 sequences, 20% to 25% of them seen only once. No antigens are known for them. The sequencing used cultured PBMCs, collected from culture after CMV antigen stimulation. Receptors were obtained from a human donor in good health (CMV status not recorded). Some clones in this sample may be carry-over from other donors' samples.

This clonotype was observed at least ten times. The rearrangement joins TRBV7-2 to TRBJ1-1; D remains unclear. The CDR3 has 14 residues. Germline assignment: CDR1 SGHTA and CDR2 FQGNSA. Trimming cost V 5 bases and J 6 bases, with 16 bases left between them. This chain's CDR3 is CASSPKTLSPEAFF. In DNA, the CDR3 is TGTGCCAGCAGCCCCAAGACACTTTCTCCTGAAGCTTTCTTT.

This clonotype was counted at least ten times. The rearrangement links TRBV29-1 to TRBJ2-5; D is possibly TRBD1 or TRBD2 (5 bases each). The CDR3 is 12 amino acids. Per germline, CDR1 SQVTM and CDR2 ANQGSEA. Trimming took 6 bases from V and 5 from J, leaving 13 bases between them. The CDR3 region is CSVRRDAETQYF. The CDR3 region has the DNA TGCAGCGTCCGTCGGGACGCTGAGACCCAGTACTTC.

The sample holds a few counts of this clonotype. This chain uses TRBV20-1 with TRBJ1-1, with TRBD1 identical over 7 bases. The CDR3 is made up of 13 amino acids. Germline V gives CDR1 DFQATT, CDR2 SNEGSKA (reference sequence). With V trimmed by 6 bases and J by 2 bases, 6 bases remained unmatched. The CDR3 reads CSALGQQNTEAFF. Here the CDR3 DNA reads TGCAGTGCCCTGGGACAGCAAAACACTGAAGCTTTCTTT.

At least ten counts were recorded for this clonotype. The chain recombines TRBV6-5 with TRBJ1-2, with D hard to call. Germline values: CDR1 MNHEY, CDR2 SVGAGI. The V and J ends lost 5 bases and 4 bases respectively, with 11 bases between them. The length of the CDR3 is 13 residues. For the CDR3, the DNA is TGTGCCAGCAGTACATGGAACGGCTATGGCTACACCTTC. Amino acid sequence: CASSTWNGYGYTF.

This clonotype showed up many times. The chain links TRBV7-2 to TRBJ2-3; 10 bases line up with TRBD2. The CDR3 is made up of 15 amino acids. The germline V gene encodes CDR1 SGHTA and CDR2 FQGNSA. The V gene end was trimmed by 2 bases and the J gene end by 5 bases; junction bases not matched to a gene: 4. In nucleotides, the CDR3 is TGTGCCAGCAGCTTACTAGCGGGAGCGGGAGATACGCAGTATTTT. This codes for CASSLLAGAGDTQYF. Based on the CDR3 plus reference TRBV7-2 and TRBJ2-3, the full variable domain is GAGVSQSPSNKVTEKGKDVELRCDPISGHTALYWYRQSLGQGLEFLIYFQGNSAPDKSGLPSDRFSAERTGGSVSTLTIQRTQQEDSAVYLCASSLLAGAGDTQYFGPGTRLTVL.

The V gene is TRBV7-9, the J gene TRBJ2-5; tentatively, D is TRBD2 (6 bases). Trimming removed 5 bases from V and 3 bases from J, with 13 bases in between. The CDR3 has 14 amino acids. CDR1 and CDR2 (germline): SEHNR, FQNEAQ (reference sequence). CDR3 coding DNA: TGTGCCAGCAGCCCCCTTGGGGGGAAAGAGACCCAGTACTTC. Translation: CASSPLGGKETQYF.

About this clonotype: A read error may explain this, as a much larger clone is one base away. V usage is TRBV7-2 and J usage is TRBJ2-7; tentative D call: TRBD1 (6 bases). V was shortened by 5 bases and J by 4 bases, with 15 bases between the two germline ends. This CDR3 is 14 amino acids long. Germline V lookup: CDR1 SGHTA, CDR2 FQGNSA. The CDR3 DNA follows: TGTGCCAGCAGCGCCGAACAGGGAACTTACGAGCAGTACTTC. Its translation: CASSAEQGTYEQYF.

V and J are TRBV6-1 and TRBJ1-1, with a possible D match to TRBD1 (5 bases). The germline V gene encodes CDR1 MNHNS and CDR2 SASEGT. The CDR3 has 14 residues. Deletions cut 7 bases from V and 6 bases from J, with 18 bases between. This CDR3 reads CASTQREWGSEAFF. Written as DNA, the CDR3 is TGTGCCAGCACCCAGAGGGAATGGGGCTCTGAAGCTTTCTTT.

V is TRBV6-2 or TRBV6-3 and J is TRBJ2-1, with 14 bases aligning to TRBD2. CDR3 length equals 19 residues. V was pared by 10 bases and J by 1 base, with 15 bases of the junction left unmatched. Germline CDR1 is MNHEY and CDR2 is SVGEGT. CDR3 bases: TGTGCCACCCACAGCATCGGACTAGCGGGAGGAGGATCCTACAATGAGCAGTTCTTC. Translation gives CATHSIGLAGGGSYNEQFF.

The chain has TRBV27 and TRBJ2-1; D gene unclear. CDR3 size: 11 residues. Germline assignment: CDR1 MNHEY and CDR2 SMNVEV (reference sequence). V gave up 3 bases and J gave up 11 bases, with 8 bases separating them. Written as DNA, the CDR3 is TGTGCCAGCAGTTTGGCCCAACAGCAGTTCTTC. This translates into CASSLAQQQFF.

The sample holds many counts of this clonotype. In DNA form, the CDR3 reads TGTGCCACCAGTGATTCCCCCCAAGATACGCAGTATTTT. Translation: CATSDSPQDTQYF. This sequence joins TRBV24-1 and TRBJ2-3; D call uncertain. The CDR3 loop spans 13 amino acids. Germline V gene sequence: CDR1 KGHDR, CDR2 SFDVKD. V was pared by 2 bases and J by 5 bases, with 7 bases between.

This clonotype was recorded many times. The chain has TRBV12-3 or TRBV12-4 and TRBJ2-5, with a weak D call TRBD2 (6 bases). The CDR3 is made up of 13 amino acids. V was cut by 6 bases and J by 5 bases, with 13 bases left in between. The CDR3 protein is CASRLEGPETQYF. CDR3 in DNA: TGTGCCAGCAGACTGGAGGGCCCCGAGACCCAGTACTTC.

The chain employs TRBV19 and TRBJ1-4; 7 bases align to TRBD1. There are 15 residues in the CDR3. After removal of 3 bases from V and 6 bases from J, the junction contained 7 bases not matched to a gene. CDR1 is LNHDA and CDR2 is SQIVND in the germline V gene (reference sequence). CDR3: CASSMRGRGDEKLFF. CDR3 sequence (DNA): TGTGCCAGTAGTATGAGGGGGCGCGGAGATGAAAAACTGTTTTTT.

This clonotype was counted between two and nine times. The chain employs TRBV10-3 and TRBJ2-3, with TRBD2 matching over 11 bases. V was clipped by 4 bases and J by 2 bases; unmatched bases: 2. The CDR3 totals 15 residues. Germline V gene sequence: CDR1 ENHRY, CDR2 SYGVKD. In DNA form, the CDR3 reads TGTGCCATCAGTGCACTAGCGGGGGACACAGATACGCAGTATTTT. Residues: CAISALAGDTDTQYF.

This rearrangement joins TRBV28 to TRBJ1-2, with D possibly TRBD1 on 5 matching bases. The CDR3 runs 15 residues. V was trimmed by 4 bases and J by 2 bases, leaving 14 bases between them. Germline V lookup: CDR1 MDHEN, CDR2 SYDVKM. As DNA, the CDR3 is TGTGCCAGCAGTTCACCCCTCGACAGCAACTATGGCTACACCTTC. This encodes CASSSPLDSNYGYTF.

This chain links TRBV7-9 with TRBJ2-2; no firm D call. V lost 3 bases to trimming and J lost 4 bases, with 27 bases between them. Germline V lookup: CDR1 SEHNR, CDR2 FQNEAQ (reference sequence). This CDR3 has 20 amino acids. CDR3 coding DNA: TGTGCCAGCAGCTTTAGTCAAAATGGCCCCCGTATAGGACGCACCGGGGAGCTGTTTTTT. It codes for CASSFSQNGPRIGRTGELFF.